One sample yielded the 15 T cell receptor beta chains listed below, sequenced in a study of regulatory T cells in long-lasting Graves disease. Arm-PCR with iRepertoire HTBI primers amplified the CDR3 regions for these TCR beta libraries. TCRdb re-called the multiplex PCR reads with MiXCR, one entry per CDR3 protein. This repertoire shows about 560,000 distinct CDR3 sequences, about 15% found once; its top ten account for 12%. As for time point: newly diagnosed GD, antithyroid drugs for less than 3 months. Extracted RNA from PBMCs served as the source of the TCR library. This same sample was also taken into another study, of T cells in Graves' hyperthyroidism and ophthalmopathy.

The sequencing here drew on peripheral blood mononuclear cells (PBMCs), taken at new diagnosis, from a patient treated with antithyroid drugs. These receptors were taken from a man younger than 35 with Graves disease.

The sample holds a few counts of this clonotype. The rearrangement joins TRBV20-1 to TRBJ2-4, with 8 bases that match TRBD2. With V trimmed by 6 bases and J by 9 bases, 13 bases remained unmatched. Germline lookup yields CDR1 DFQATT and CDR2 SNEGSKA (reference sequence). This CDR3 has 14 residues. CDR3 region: CSAQQRGRGGIQYF. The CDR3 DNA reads TGCAGTGCCCAACAGCGGGGGAGAGGAGGCATTCAGTACTTC.

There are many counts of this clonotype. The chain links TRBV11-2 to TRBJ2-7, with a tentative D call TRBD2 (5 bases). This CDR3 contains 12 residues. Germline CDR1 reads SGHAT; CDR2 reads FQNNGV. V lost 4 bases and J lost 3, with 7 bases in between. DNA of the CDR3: TGTGCCAGCAGCTCTGACTACTACGAGCAGTACTTC. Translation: CASSSDYYEQYF.

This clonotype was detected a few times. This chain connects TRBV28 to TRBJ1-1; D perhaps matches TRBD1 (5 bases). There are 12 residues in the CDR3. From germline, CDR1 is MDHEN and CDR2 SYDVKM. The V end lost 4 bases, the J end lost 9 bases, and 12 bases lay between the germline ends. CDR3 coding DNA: TGTGCCAGCAGTTCCGGGGCCGTGAAAGCTTTCTTT. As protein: CASSSGAVKAFF.

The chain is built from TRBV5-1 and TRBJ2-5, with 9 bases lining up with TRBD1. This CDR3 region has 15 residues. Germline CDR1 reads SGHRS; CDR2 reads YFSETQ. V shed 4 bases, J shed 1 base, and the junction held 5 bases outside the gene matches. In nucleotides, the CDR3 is TGCGCCAGCAGCCATCTACAGGGGGCCCAAGAGACCCAGTACTTC. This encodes CASSHLQGAQETQYF.

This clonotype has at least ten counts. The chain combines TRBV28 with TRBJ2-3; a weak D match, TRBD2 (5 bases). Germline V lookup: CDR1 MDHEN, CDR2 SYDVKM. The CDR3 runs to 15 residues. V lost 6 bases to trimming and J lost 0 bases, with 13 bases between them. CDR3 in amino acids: CASSSWGASTDTQYF. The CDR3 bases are TGTGCCAGCAGCTCATGGGGAGCTAGCACAGATACGCAGTATTTT.

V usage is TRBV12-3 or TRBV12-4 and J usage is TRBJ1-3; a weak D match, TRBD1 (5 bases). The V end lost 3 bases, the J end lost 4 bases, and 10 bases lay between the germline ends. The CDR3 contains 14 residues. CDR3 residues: CASSLAGIGNTIYF. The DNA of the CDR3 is TGTGCCAGCAGTTTGGCAGGGATAGGAAACACCATATATTTT.

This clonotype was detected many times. The CDR3 DNA reads as TGCGCCAGCAGCTTCTTAGGGTTGGACACTGAAGCTTTCTTT. Amino acid sequence: CASSFLGLDTEAFF. The J gene is TRBJ1-1, the V gene TRBV5-1; D call uncertain. Germline V CDR1 and CDR2: SGHRS, YFSETQ. The CDR3 is made up of 14 amino acids. The ends were cut back, 2 bases at V and 3 bases at J, with 11 bases in the middle.

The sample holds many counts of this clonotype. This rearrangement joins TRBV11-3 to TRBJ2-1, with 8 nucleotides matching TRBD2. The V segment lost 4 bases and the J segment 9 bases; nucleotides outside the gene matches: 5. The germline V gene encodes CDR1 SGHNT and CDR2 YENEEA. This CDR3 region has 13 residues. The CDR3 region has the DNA TGTGCCAGCAGCTCGCGGGGGGCGGGTGAGCAGTTCTTC. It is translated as CASSSRGAGEQFF.

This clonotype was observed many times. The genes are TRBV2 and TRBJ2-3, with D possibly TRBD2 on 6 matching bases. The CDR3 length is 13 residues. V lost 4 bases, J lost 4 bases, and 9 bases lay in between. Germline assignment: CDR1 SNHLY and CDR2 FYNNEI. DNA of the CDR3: TGTGCCAGCAGTGGACTAGAAGCAGATACGCAGTATTTT. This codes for CASSGLEADTQYF. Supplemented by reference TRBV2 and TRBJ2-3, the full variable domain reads EPEVTQTPSHQVTQMGQEVILRCVPISNHLYFYWYRQILGQKVEFLVSFYNNEISEKSEIFDDQFSVERPDGSNFTLKIRSTKLEDSAMYFCASSGLEADTQYFGPGTRLTVL.

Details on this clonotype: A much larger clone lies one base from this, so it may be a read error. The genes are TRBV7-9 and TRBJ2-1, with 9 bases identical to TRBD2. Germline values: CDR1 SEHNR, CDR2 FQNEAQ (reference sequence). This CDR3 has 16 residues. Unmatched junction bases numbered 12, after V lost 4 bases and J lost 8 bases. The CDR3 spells CASSSRTSEREDEQFF. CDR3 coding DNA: TGTGCCAGCAGCTCGAGGACTAGCGAGAGGGAGGATGAGCAGTTCTTC.

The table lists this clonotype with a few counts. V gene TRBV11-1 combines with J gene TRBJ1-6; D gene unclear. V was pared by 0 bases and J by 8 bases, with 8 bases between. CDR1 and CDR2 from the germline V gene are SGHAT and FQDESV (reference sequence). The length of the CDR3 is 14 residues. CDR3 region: CASSLADTDSPLHF. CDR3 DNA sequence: TGTGCCAGCAGCTTAGCGGATACGGATTCACCCCTCCACTTT.

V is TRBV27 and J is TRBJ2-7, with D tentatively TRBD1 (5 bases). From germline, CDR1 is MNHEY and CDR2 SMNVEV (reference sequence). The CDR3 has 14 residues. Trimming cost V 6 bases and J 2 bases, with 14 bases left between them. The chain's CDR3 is CASSPAGFPYEQYF. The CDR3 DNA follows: TGTGCCAGCAGCCCCGCAGGGTTCCCCTACGAGCAGTACTTC.

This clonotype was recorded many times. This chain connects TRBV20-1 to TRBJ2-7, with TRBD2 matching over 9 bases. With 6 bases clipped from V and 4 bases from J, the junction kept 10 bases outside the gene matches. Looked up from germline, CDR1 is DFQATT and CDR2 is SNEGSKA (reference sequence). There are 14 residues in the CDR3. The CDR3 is CSAPKAGGPYEQYF. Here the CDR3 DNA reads TGCAGTGCCCCGAAGGCGGGAGGGCCGTACGAGCAGTACTTC.

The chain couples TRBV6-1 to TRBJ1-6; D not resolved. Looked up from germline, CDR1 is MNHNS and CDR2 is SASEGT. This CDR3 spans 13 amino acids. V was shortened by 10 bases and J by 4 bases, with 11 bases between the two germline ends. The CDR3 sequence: CANQQDYNSPLHF. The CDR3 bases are TGTGCCAACCAACAAGATTATAATTCACCCCTCCACTTT.

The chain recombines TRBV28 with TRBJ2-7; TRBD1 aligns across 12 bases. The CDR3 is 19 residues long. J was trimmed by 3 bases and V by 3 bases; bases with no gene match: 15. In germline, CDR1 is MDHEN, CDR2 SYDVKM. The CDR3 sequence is CASSFGLGQGAHGSYEQYF. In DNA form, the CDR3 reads TGTGCCAGCAGTTTTGGCTTGGGACAGGGGGCGCATGGTAGCTACGAGCAGTACTTC.